The source of this T cell receptor beta chain is a study of early T cells in non-severe SARS-CoV-2 infection. This clonotype was detected many times. The protocol attached unique molecular identifiers to individual cDNA molecules. TCRdb reanalysed the 5' RACE reads using MiXCR and keeps one entry per CDR3 protein. The table has around 67,000 distinct CDR3 sequences, under 15% seen once. The sequenced sample consisted of whole blood. The sequence derives from an adult who was a healthcare worker with PCR-confirmed SARS-CoV-2 infection or an uninfected control (not recorded which).

CDR3 residues: CASSQDLGPYNEQFF. CDR3 coding DNA: TGTGCCAGCAGCCAAGATCTGGGGCCCTACAATGAGCAGTTCTTC. This sequence joins TRBV4-2 and TRBJ2-1; weak D call: TRBD1 (5 bases). In germline, CDR1 is LGHNA, CDR2 YNFKEQ. The V end lost 0 bases, the J end lost 2 bases, and 8 bases lay between the germline ends. This CDR3 region has 15 residues.